This T cell receptor beta chain was captured by sequencing in a study of tumor and adjacent non-tumor tissue in lung cancer listed by TCRdb under 2018. Notes on the research overall: By cancer type, the cohort comprised under 15 adenocarcinoma patients, a couple of squamous cell carcinoma patients and 1 small cell lung cancer patient. Using bulk TCRbeta repertoires from 15 lung cancer patients, the study set lung tumor tissue side by side with matched distant non-tumor lung tissue. Sequencing generated a total of more than 100 million productive TCRbeta reads, averaging roughly 3.9 million reads per sample. The 15 enrolled patients, of whom some 10 were men and 5 were women, were aged about 31 to 80 years and were diagnosed with TNM stage I to III disease. TCRbeta CDR3 sequencing was performed on 30 to 35 paired specimens, with one tumor sample and one normal lung sample collected per patient.

The germline ends are 9 bases apart after V is trimmed by 0 bases and J by 2 bases. The CDR3 contains 14 residues, cysteine and phenylalanine counted. Just the 42-base CDR3 DNA is kept, in frame starting at base 1. CDR1 and CDR2, per the germline V gene (reference sequence), are SGHNT and YYREEE. This clonotype has a single count. Its specific antigen is unknown. It has no much larger one-base neighbor in the sample; base qualities were not kept. One read gives only weak evidence. The full study reports these points: Neither the sequencing platform nor unique molecular identifiers are named or mentioned anywhere in the methods. With only roughly 14 patients in the cohort, the authors noted that larger samples and more detailed clinical data are needed. Tumor tissue showed significantly greater TCR diversity (inverse Simpson) than normal lung tissue (roughly 390 vs 170, P = 0.0075, Mann-Whitney U test). The top 100 clones accounted for a significantly larger cumulative portion of the repertoire in normal lung than in tumor tissue. TCR diversity was significantly higher in younger patients, and higher tumor TCR diversity was associated with shorter overall and disease-free survival. Because peripheral blood was not sequenced, the blood TCRbeta repertoires of the lung cancer patients in the study went unexamined.

RNA was isolated from bulk unsorted tissue, and RNA quality was assessed with a NanoDrop ND-1000 and an Agilent 2100. Donors were newly diagnosed lung cancer patients admitted for thoracic surgery in China between August and November 2014, without prior chemotherapy. Patients who had received previous radiotherapy or chemotherapy, or who had another concurrent cancer, were excluded from the study. Pieces of surgical tissue measuring about 1-2.3 cm3 were kept in RNAlater solution and held at -80 degrees C until needed. The library relied on multiplex PCR. Sequencing took place on an Illumina HiSeq 2500. TCRbeta libraries were constructed through three rounds of nested PCR with primers (Table S4) according to protocols adapted from ARM-PCR. Before sequencing, PCR products of 200-500 bp were excised from the gel and purified with the QIAquick gel extraction kit. Per the authors' processing: Trimmomatic was used to clean the reads, FLASH was used to merge the reads into complete CDR3 sequences, and MiTCR was used to assign the reads to V(D)J germline segments. VDJtools was used to compute clonal diversity as the inverse Simpson's index. In-frame sequences without a premature stop codon were defined as productive reads. The public reads were quality trimmed at Q25 with fastp and then assembled into clones with MiXCR by TCRdb, keeping productive beta chains. Each CDR3 protein appears once, grouped with its most common genes and DNA. For this entry, the V and J calls and clone size follow TCRdb and not the study's own pipeline. Recorded for this sample are some 93,000 distinct CDR3 sequences; about 67% of them occurred a single time. The leading ten clones occupy around 18% of the sample.

This TCR was sampled from a man in his sixties with non-small cell lung cancer. The sequence links TRBV5-4 to TRBJ2-7, and perhaps TRBD1 as D gene, on 5 matching bases. The sequencing input was lung tumor tissue. The bases are TGTGCCAGCAGCTTGGCCGGACAAGCCTACGAGCAGTACTTC. Its protein is CASSLAGQAYEQYF.